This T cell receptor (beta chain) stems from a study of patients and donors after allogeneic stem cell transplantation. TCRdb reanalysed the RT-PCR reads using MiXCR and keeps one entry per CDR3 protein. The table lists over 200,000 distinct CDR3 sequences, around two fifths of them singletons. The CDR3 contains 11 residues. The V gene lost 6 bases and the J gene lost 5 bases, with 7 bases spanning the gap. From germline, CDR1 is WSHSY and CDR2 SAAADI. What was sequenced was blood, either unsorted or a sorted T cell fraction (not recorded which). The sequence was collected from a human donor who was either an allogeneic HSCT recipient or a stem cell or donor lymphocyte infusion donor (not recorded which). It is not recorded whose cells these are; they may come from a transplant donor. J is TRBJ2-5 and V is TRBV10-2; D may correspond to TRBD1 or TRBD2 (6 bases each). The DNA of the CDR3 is TGCGCCAGCAGAGGGGGGGAGACCCAGTACTTC. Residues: CASRGGETQYF.